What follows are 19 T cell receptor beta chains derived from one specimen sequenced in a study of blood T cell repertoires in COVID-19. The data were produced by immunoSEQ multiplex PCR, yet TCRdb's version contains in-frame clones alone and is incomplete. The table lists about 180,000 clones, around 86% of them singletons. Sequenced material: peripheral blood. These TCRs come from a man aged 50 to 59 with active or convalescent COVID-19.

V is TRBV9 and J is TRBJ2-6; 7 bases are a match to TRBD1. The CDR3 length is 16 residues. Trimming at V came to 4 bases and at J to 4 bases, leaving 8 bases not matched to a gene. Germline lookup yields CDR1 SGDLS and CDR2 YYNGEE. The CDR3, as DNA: TGTGCCAGCAGCCCCCGGACAGGTGGCGGGGCCAACGTCCTGACTTTC. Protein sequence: CASSPRTGGGANVLTF.

The chain's CDR3 is CASSPIQYRVGLSNQPQHF. The DNA for the CDR3 is TGTGCCAGCAGCCCCATTCAATACAGGGTGGGGCTTAGCAATCAGCCCCAGCATTTT. V gene TRBV28 combines with J gene TRBJ1-5, with a weak D call TRBD1 (6 bases). The V end lost 6 bases, the J end lost 0 bases, and 24 bases lay between the germline ends. CDR3 length: 19 residues. In germline, CDR1 is MDHEN, CDR2 SYDVKM. The entire variable domain, with the rest obtained from reference TRBV28 and TRBJ1-5, is as follows: DVKVTQSSRYLVKRTGEKVFLECVQDMDHENMFWYRQDPGLGLRLIYFSYDVKMKEKGDIPEGYSVSREKKERFSLILESASTNQTSMYLCASSPIQYRVGLSNQPQHFGDGTRLSIL.

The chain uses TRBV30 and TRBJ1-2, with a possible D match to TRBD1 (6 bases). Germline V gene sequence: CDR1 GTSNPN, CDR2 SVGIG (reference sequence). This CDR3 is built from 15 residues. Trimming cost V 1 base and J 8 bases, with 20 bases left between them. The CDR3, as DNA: TGTGCCTGGAGTGCCGGTCAGGGGAGCCTATGGGGCTACACCTTC. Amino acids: CAWSAGQGSLWGYTF.

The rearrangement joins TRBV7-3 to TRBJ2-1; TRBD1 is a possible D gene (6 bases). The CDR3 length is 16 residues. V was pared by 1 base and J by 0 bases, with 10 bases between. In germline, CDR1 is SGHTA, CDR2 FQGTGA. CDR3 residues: CASSLSGTSSYNEQFF. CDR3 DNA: TGTGCCAGCAGCTTAAGTGGGACAAGCTCCTACAATGAGCAGTTCTTC.

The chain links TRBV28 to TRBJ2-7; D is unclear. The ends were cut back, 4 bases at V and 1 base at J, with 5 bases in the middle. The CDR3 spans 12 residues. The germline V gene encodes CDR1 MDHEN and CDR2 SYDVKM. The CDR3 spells CASSSSSYEQYF. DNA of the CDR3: TGTGCCAGCAGTTCCTCGTCCTACGAGCAGTACTTC.

For the CDR3, the DNA is TGTGCCAGCAGTTTATGGTTGGTTGGAAGGACAGGGACCGGGGAGCTGTTTTTT. As protein: CASSLWLVGRTGTGELFF. The chain uses TRBV27 and TRBJ2-2; 8 bases agree with TRBD1. V was clipped by 1 base and J by 5 bases; unmatched bases: 12. Germline V lookup: CDR1 MNHEY, CDR2 SMNVEV (reference sequence). The CDR3 is 18 residues long.

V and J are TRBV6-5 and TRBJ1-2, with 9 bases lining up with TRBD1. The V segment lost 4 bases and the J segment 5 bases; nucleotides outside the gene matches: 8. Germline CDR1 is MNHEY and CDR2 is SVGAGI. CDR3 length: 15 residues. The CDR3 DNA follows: TGTGCCAGCAGTTTTACCGGGACAGGGCTTTATGGCTACACCTTC. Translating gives CASSFTGTGLYGYTF.

In nucleotides, the CDR3 is TGTGCCAGCAGCCAAGACACGACTAGATACGAGCAGTACTTC. It encodes CASSQDTTRYEQYF. This chain links TRBV14 with TRBJ2-7, with a tentative D call TRBD2 (6 bases). Germline V lookup: CDR1 SGHDN, CDR2 FVKESK. CDR3 length: 14 residues. Trimming stripped 0 bases from V and 4 bases from J, with 10 bases between.

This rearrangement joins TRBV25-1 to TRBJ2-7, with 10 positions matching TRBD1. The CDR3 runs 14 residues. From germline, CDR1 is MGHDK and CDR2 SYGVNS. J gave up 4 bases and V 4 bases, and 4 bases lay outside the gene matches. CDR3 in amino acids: CASSGTGGGYEQYF. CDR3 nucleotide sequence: TGTGCCAGCAGTGGGACAGGGGGTGGGTACGAGCAGTACTTC.

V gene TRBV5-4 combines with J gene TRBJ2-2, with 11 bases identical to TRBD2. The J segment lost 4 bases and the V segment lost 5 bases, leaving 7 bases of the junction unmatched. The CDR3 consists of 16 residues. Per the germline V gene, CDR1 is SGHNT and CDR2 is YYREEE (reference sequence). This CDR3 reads CASRPTSGGGTGELFF. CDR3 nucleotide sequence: TGTGCCAGCAGGCCCACTAGCGGGGGAGGCACCGGGGAGCTGTTTTTT.

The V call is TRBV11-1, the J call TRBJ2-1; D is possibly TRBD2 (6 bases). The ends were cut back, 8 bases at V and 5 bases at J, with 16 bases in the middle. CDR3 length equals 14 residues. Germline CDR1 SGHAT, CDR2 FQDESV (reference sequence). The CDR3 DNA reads TGTGCCAGCGTCGGAGGGCGAGGGAACAATGAGCAGTTCTTC. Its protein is CASVGGRGNNEQFF.

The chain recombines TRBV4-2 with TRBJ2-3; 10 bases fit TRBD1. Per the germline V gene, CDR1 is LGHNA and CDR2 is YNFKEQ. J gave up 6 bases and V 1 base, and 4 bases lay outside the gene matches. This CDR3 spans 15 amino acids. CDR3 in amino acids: CASSQVGQGLDTQYF. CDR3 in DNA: TGTGCCAGCAGCCAAGTGGGACAGGGGTTGGATACGCAGTATTTT.

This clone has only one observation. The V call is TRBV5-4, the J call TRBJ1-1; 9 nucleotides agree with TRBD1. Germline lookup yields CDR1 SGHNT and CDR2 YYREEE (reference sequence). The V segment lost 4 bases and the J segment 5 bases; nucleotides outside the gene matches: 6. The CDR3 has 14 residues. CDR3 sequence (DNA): TGTGCCAGCAGCGAAACAGGGGGCTGGACTGAAGCTTTCTTT. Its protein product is CASSETGGWTEAFF.

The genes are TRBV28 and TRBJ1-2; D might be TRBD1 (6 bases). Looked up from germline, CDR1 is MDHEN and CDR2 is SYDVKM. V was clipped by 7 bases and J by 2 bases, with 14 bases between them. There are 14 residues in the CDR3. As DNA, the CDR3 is TGTGCCAGCACCCTGACAGGAGCAAACTATGGCTACACCTTC. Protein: CASTLTGANYGYTF.

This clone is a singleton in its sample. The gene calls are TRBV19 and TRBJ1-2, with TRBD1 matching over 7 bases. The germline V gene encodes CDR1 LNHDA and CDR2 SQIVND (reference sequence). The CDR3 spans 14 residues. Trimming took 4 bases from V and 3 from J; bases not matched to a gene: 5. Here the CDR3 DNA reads TGTGCCAGTAGTACTACAGGGGTATACTATGGCTACACCTTC. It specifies CASSTTGVYYGYTF.

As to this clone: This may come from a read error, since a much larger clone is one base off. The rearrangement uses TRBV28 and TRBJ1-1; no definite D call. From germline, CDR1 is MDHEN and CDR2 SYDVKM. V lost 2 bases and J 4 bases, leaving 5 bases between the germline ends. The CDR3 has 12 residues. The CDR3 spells CASSLSTTEAFF. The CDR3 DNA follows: TGTGCCAGCAGTTTAAGCACCACTGAAGCTTTCTTT.

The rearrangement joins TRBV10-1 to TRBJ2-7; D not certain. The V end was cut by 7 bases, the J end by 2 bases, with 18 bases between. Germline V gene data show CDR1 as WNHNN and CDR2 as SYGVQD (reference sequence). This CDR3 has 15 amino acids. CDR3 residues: CASITYGQPTYEQYF. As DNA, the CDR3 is TGCGCCAGCATCACCTATGGGCAGCCAACCTACGAGCAGTACTTC.

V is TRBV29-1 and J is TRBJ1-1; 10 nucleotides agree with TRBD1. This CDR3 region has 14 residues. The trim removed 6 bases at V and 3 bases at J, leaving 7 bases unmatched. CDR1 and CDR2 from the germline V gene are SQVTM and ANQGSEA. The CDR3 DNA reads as TGCAGCGTCGCACAAGACAGGGGGCACACTGAAGCTTTCTTT. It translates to CSVAQDRGHTEAFF. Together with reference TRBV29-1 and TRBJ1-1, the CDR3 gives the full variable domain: SAVISQKPSRDICQRGTSLTIQCQVDSQVTMMFWYRQQPGQSLTLIATANQGSEATYESGFVIDKFPISRPNLTFSTLTVSNMSPEDSSIYLCSVAQDRGHTEAFFGQGTRLTVV.

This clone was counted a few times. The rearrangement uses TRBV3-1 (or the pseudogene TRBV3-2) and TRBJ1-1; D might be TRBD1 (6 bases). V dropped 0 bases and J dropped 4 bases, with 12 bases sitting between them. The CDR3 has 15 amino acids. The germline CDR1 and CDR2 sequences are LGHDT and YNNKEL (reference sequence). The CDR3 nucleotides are TGTGCCAGCAGCCAAGATTTAGGGGGTACCACTGAAGCTTTCTTT. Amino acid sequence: CASSQDLGGTTEAFF.